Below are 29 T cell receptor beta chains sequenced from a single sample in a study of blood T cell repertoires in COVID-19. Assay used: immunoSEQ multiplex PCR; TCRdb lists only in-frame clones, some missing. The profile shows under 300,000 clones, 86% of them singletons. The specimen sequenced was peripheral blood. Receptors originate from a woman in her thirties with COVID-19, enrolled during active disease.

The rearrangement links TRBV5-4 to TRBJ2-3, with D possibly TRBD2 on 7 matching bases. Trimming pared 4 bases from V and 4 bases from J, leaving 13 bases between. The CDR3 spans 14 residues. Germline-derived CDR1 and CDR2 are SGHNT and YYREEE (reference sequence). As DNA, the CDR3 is TGTGCCAGCAGCCGAGGGGGGGCCGCAGATACGCAGTATTTT. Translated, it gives CASSRGGAADTQYF.

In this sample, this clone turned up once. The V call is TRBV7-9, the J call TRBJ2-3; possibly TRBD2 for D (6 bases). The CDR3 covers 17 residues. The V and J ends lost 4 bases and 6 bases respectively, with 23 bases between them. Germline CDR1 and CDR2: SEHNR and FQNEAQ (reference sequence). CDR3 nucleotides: TGTGCCAGCAGCTCCCTTGGGGGGTTCGGTCCATTGGATACGCAGTATTTT. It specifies CASSSLGGFGPLDTQYF. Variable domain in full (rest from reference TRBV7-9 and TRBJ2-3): DTGVSQNPRHKITKRGQNVTFRCDPISEHNRLYWYRQTLGQGPEFLTYFQNEAQLEKSRLLSDRFSAERPKGSFSTLEIQRTEQGDSAMYLCASSSLGGFGPLDTQYFGPGTRLTVL.

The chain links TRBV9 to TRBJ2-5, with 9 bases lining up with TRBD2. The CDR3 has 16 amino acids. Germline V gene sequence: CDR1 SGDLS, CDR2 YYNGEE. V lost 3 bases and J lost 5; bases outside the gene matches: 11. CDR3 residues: CASSDSGGGLWETQYF. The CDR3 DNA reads TGTGCCAGCAGCGATAGCGGGGGAGGTTTGTGGGAGACCCAGTACTTC.

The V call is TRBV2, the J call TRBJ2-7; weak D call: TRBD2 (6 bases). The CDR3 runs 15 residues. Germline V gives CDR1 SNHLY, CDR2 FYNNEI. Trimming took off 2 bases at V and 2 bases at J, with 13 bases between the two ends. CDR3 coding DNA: TGTGCCAGCAGTGAAACGGCGGGGACCGCCTACGAGCAGTACTTC. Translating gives CASSETAGTAYEQYF.

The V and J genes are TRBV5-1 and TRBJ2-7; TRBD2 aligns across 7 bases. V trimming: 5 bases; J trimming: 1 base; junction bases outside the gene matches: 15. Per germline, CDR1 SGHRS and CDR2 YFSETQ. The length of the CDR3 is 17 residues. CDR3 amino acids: CASSRDPRRGGSYEQYF. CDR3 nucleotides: TGCGCCAGCAGTCGAGACCCCAGGCGCGGGGGATCCTACGAGCAGTACTTC.

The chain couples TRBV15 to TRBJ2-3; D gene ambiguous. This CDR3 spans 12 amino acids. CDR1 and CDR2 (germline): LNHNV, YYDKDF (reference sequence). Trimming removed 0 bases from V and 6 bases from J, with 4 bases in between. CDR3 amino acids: CATSREEDTQYF. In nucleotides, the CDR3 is TGTGCCACCAGCAGAGAGGAGGATACGCAGTATTTT.

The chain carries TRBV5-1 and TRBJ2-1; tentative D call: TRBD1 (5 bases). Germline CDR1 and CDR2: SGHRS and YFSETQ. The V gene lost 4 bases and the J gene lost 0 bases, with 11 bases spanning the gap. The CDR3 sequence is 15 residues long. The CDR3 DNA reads TGCGCCAGCAGCACGACAGTAAGCTCCTACAATGAGCAGTTCTTC. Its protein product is CASSTTVSSYNEQFF.

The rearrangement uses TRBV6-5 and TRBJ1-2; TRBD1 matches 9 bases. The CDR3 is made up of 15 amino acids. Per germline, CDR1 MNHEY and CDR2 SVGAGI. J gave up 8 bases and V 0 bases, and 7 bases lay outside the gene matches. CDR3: CASSYSYRGPGGYTF. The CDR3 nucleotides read TGTGCCAGCAGTTACTCTTACAGGGGGCCAGGAGGCTACACCTTC.

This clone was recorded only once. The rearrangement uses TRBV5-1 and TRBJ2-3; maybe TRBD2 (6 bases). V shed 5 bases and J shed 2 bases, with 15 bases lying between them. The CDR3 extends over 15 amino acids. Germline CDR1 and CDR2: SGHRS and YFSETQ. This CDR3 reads CASRGGADNTDTQYF. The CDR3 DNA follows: TGCGCCAGCAGGGGGGGAGCGGACAACACAGATACGCAGTATTTT.

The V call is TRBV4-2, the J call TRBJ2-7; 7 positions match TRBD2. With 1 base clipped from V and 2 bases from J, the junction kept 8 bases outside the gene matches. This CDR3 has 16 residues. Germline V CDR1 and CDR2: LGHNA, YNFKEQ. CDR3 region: CASSQVASGGPYEQYF. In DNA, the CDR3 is TGTGCCAGCAGCCAAGTTGCTAGCGGTGGTCCCTACGAGCAGTACTTC.

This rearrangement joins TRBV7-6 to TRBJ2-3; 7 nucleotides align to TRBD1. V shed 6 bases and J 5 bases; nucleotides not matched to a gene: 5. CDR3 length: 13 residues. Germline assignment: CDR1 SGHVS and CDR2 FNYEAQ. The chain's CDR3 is CASRQGSGDTQYF. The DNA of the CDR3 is TGTGCCAGCAGACAGGGGTCCGGAGATACGCAGTATTTT.

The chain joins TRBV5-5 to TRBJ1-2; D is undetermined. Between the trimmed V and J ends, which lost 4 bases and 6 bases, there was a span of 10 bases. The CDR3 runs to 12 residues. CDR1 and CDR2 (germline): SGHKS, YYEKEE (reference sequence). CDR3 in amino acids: CASSVDGDGYTF. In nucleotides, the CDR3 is TGTGCCAGCAGCGTGGACGGAGATGGCTACACCTTC.

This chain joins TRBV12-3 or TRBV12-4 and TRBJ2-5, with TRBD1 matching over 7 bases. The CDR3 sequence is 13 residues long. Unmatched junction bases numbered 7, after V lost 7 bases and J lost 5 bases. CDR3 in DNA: TGTGCCAGCACCGACAGGGTCGGCGAGACCCAGTACTTC. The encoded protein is CASTDRVGETQYF.

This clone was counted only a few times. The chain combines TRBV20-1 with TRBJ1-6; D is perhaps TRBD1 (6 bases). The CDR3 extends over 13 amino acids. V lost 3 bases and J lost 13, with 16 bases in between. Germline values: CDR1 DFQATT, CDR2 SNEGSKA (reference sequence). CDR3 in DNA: TGCAGTGCTAGTCCGGGGGGCTACCATCCCCTCCACTTT. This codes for CSASPGGYHPLHF.

The CDR3 loop reads CASSSGWGYTF. For the CDR3, the DNA is TGTGCCAGCAGTTCGGGGTGGGGCTACACCTTC. The chain carries TRBV27 and TRBJ1-2; D call uncertain. The CDR3 runs 11 residues. The V gene's germline CDR1 is MNHEY and CDR2 SMNVEV (reference sequence). The germline V and J ends were trimmed by 4 bases and 8 bases, with 8 bases remaining between them.

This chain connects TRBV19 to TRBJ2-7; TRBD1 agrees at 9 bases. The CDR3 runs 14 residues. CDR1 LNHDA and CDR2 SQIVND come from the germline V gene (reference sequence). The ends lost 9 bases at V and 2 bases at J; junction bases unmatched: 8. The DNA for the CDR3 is TGTGCCAGGGAGGACAGGGGCCGGCCCTACGAGCAGTACTTC. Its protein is CAREDRGRPYEQYF. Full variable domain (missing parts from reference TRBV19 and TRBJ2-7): DGGITQSPKYLFRKEGQNVTLSCEQNLNHDAMYWYRQDPGQGLRLIYYSQIVNDFQKGDIAEGYSVSREKKESFPLTVTSAQKNPTAFYLCAREDRGRPYEQYFGPGTRLTVT.

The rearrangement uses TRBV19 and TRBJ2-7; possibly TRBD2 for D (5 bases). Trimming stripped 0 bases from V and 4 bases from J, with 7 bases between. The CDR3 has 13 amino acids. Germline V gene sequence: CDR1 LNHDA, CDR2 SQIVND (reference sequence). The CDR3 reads CASSIDGEYEQYF. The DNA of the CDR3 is TGTGCCAGTAGTATAGACGGGGAGTACGAGCAGTACTTC.

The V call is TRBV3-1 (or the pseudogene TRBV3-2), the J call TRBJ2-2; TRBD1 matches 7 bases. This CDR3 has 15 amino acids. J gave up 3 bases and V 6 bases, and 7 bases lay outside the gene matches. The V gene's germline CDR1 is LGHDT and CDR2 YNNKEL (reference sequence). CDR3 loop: CASSPRTGDTGELFF. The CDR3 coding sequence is TGTGCCAGCAGTCCCCGGACAGGTGACACCGGGGAGCTGTTTTTT.

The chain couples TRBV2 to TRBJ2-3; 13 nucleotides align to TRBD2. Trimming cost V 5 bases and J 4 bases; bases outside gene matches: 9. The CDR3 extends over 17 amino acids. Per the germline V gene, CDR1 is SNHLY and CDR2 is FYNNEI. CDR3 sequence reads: CASSRRLAGGTADTQYF. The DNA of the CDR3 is TGTGCCAGCAGTCGTAGACTAGCGGGGGGAACCGCAGATACGCAGTATTTT.

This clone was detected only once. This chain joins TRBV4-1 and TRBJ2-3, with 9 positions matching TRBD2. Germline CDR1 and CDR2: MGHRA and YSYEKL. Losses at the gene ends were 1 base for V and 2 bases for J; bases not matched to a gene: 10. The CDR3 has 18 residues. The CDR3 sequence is CASSQGRPSGVFTDTQYF. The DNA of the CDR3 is TGCGCCAGCAGCCAAGGTCGGCCTAGCGGGGTGTTCACAGATACGCAGTATTTT.

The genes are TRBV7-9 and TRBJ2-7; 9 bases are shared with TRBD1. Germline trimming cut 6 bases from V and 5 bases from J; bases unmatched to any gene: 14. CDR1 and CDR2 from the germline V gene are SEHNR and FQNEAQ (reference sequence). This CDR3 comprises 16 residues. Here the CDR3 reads CASRGQGQLRRDEQYF. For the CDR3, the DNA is TGTGCCAGCAGAGGACAGGGGCAACTAAGGAGGGACGAGCAGTACTTC.

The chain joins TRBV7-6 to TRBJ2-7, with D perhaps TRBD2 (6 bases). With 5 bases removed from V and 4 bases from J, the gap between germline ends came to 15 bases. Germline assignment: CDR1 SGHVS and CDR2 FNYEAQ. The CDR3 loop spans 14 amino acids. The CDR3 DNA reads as TGTGCCAGCAGCCCAGCTATTGGGGGGTACGAGCAGTACTTC. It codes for CASSPAIGGYEQYF.

CDR3 region: CASRGGGTVNEKLFF. CDR3 in DNA: TGTGCCAGCAGGGGAGGCGGGACAGTCAATGAAAAACTGTTTTTT. This rearrangement joins TRBV6-5 to TRBJ1-4, with 7 bases lining up with TRBD1. Trimming cost V 6 bases and J 5 bases; bases outside gene matches: 9. The germline V gene has CDR1 MNHEY and CDR2 SVGAGI. This CDR3 has 15 amino acids.

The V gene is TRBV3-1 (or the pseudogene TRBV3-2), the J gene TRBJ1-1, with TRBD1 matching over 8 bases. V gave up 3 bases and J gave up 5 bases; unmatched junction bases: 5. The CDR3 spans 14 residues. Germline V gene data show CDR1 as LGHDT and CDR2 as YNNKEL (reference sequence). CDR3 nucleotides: TGTGCCAGCAGCCAGAGGACAGGGTTGACTGAAGCTTTCTTT. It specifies CASSQRTGLTEAFF.

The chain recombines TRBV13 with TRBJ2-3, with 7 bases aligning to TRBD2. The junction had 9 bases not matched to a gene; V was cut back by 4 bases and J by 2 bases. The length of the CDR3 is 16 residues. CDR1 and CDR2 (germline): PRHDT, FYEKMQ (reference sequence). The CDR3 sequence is CASSSLRGVTTDTQYF. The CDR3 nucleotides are TGTGCCAGCAGCTCGCTCCGGGGGGTAACCACAGATACGCAGTATTTT.

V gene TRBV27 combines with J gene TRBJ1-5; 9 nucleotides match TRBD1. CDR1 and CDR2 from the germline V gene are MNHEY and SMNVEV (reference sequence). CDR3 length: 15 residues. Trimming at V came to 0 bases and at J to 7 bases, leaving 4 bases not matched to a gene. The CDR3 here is CASSLSTGGGQPQHF. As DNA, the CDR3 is TGTGCCAGCAGTTTATCGACAGGGGGAGGACAGCCCCAGCATTTT.

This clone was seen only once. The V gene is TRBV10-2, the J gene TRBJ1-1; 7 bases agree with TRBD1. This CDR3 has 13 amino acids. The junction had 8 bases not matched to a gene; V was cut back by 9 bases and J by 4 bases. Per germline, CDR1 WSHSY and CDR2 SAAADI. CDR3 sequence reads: CASGGQLATEAFF. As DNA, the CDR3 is TGCGCCAGTGGGGGACAGTTGGCCACTGAAGCTTTCTTT.

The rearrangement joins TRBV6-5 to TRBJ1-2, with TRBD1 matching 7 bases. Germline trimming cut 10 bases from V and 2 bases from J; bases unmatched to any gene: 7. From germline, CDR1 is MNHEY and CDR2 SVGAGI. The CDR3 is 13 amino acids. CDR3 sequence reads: CATALTGNYGYTF. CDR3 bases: TGTGCCACCGCCCTGACAGGGAACTATGGCTACACCTTC.

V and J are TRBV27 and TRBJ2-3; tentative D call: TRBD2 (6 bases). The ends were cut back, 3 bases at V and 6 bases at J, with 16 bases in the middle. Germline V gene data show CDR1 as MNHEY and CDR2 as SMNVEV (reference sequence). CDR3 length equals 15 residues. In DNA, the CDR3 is TGTGCCAGCAGTTTCCCGGGACTGCCCCCGGATACGCAGTATTTT. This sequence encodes CASSFPGLPPDTQYF.